This T cell receptor beta chain emerged from a study of blood T cell repertoires in COVID-19. Authors' processing steps: Quantification of nucleated cells was approximated via reference gene primer amplification. Clones were sequenced by immunoSEQ multiplex PCR, and TCRdb holds only the in-frame ones, with some missing. From that table come the V and J calls and clone size; the DNA was used to work out D and trimming. The table lists around 200,000 clones, 75% to 90% of them singletons. Germline assignment: CDR1 SNHLY and CDR2 FYNNEI. This CDR3 region has 15 residues. Trimming removed 5 bases at V and 6 bases at J, with 14 bases between.

The V call is TRBV2, the J call TRBJ1-6, with a tentative D call TRBD1 (6 bases). This clonotype was sampled from a man aged 25-45 years who had recovered from COVID-19. Material for sequencing was PBMCs or T cells enriched from blood (not recorded which). The CDR3 DNA reads TGTGCCAGCAGTCTACAGGGATGGGGTAATTCACCCCTCCACTTT. This encodes CASSLQGWGNSPLHF.